This T cell receptor (beta chain) is from a study of blood T cell repertoires in COVID-19 (TCRdb year 2020). Background on the whole study: The collaborator samples originated in the United States, Italy and Spain and spanned the acute and convalescent phases of COVID-19. HLA class I and class II types, where available, came from metadata supplied by the sample provider rather than from assay-based typing. The prospective study material was composed of cDNA or gDNA derived from T cells, B-cell-depleted T cells, or PBMCs. Subjects who had been exposed to COVID-19, were actively infected with it, or had recovered from it provided the deeply sampled blood TCRbeta repertoires that made up the dataset. Samples came from the ongoing ImmuneRACE study (first 160 participants) plus 1,254 subjects from 6 global collaborators. A de-identified subject ID, COVID-19 status, age in years and sex were almost always included in the sample metadata. The repertoires were released in a freely available public database meant as a resource for research on the immune response to SARS-CoV-2. What the authors observed across the whole study: The amount of clinical and demographic metadata varied by source and participant and was provided uncurated.

Collaborating institutions collected whole blood in K2EDTA tubes following their own protocols. For TCRbeta analysis, collaborator samples were shipped as frozen whole blood, as isolated PBMCs, or as DNA extracted from either sample type. The germline ends are 10 bases apart after V is trimmed by 3 bases and J by 4 bases. The CDR3 has 14 amino acids, counting the end cysteine and phenylalanine. CDR3 DNA is the only sequence kept; it has 42 bases, read in frame from the first base. CDR1 and CDR2 (LNHNV, YYDKDF) derive from the germline V gene (reference sequence). TCRbeta CDR3 regions were amplified from genomic DNA by means of the immunoSEQ Assay, a bias-controlled multiplex PCR. Per the original workflow: The number of nucleated cells in each sample was estimated by amplification of reference gene primers within the assay. To quantify the absolute abundance of each unique TCRbeta CDR3 rearrangement, sequence reads were collapsed and filtered. For each sample, productive Simpson clonality was calculated by taking the square root of Simpson's diversity index across productive rearrangements. TCRdb limited this immuneACCESS table to in-frame rearrangements with V and J called. A share of clones is missing; checked studies link under half to unresolved V genes, and the rest is unexplained. D and trimming were read from the DNA, whereas the V and J calls and clone size are those reported in that table. In all, the sample holds more than 95,000 clones, and 85% to 90% of those were seen once. Roughly 6.7% of the sample is taken by the ten largest.

Points on this clone: Its antigen remains undetermined. Base quality data are lacking; no much larger clone is found one base away.

The TCR originated in a man older than 75 with active or convalescent COVID-19. The V and J genes are TRBV15 and TRBJ1-5; the D gene assignment is ambiguous. The material sequenced was peripheral blood. The CDR3 in this case is CATSRRTANQPQHF. The nucleotide sequence reads as follows: TGTGCCACCAGCAGGCGGACTGCTAATCAGCCCCAGCATTTT.